These T cell receptor beta chains were read from a single sample in a study of identical twins. TCRdb called the 5' RACE reads again in MiXCR, with one record for every CDR3 protein. The sample includes about 530,000 distinct CDR3 sequences, around 20% of them seen just once. The same sample was also used in a study of yellow fever vaccine responses in identical twins.

Input material: CD4+ T cells sorted from blood. The source is a young woman in good health. Each CDR3 is given with its conserved first and last residue. A D gene is named only where the DNA matches it firmly. Clone size is stated in some rows and not others, as once, few, many or a class when expanded.

d_call j_call clone_size v_call cdr3_aa cdr3_nt
- TRBJ2-6 - TRBV25-1 CASSETSSGANVLTF TGTGCCAGCAGTGAAACCAGCTCTGGGGCCAACGTCCTGACTTTC
- TRBJ2-3 few TRBV29-1 CSVDRVGRGADTQYF TGCAGCGTTGATCGAGTGGGCCGAGGGGCAGATACGCAGTATTTT
TRBD2 TRBJ2-1 few TRBV5-4 CASSIERERDYNEQFF TGTGCCAGCAGCATAGAGCGGGAGAGGGACTACAATGAGCAGTTCTTC
- TRBJ1-5 few TRBV29-1 CSVVAGSNQPQHF TGCAGCGTTGTAGCAGGCTCCAATCAGCCCCAGCATTTT
- TRBJ1-1 - TRBV11-2 CASSRGGAWTEAFF TGTGCCAGCAGCCGGGGGGGGGCGTGGACTGAAGCTTTCTTT
TRBD2 TRBJ2-7 - TRBV4-1 CASSLTSGRGEQYF TGCGCCAGCAGCCTTACTAGCGGGAGGGGCGAGCAGTACTTC
TRBD1 TRBJ2-3 - TRBV7-9 CASSFGTATDTQYF TGTGCCAGCAGCTTCGGGACAGCAACAGATACGCAGTATTTT
- TRBJ2-7 few TRBV5-5 CASSLWGEKQYF TGTGCCAGCAGCCTGTGGGGTGAGAAGCAGTACTTC
TRBD2 TRBJ2-1 many TRBV24-1 CATSDSGLAGYNEQFF TGTGCCACCAGTGATTCGGGACTAGCGGGATACAATGAGCAGTTCTTC
TRBD1 TRBJ2-1 - TRBV27 CASRPDGQGAYNEQFF TGTGCCAGCAGGCCCGATGGACAGGGGGCCTACAATGAGCAGTTCTTC
TRBD1 TRBJ1-6 - TRBV12-3/TRBV12-4 CASSLRTGNSPLHF TGTGCCAGCAGTCTTCGGACAGGGAATTCACCCCTCCACTTT
TRBD1 TRBJ1-4 - TRBV19 CASSIDTGTANEKLFF TGTGCCAGTAGTATAGATACCGGGACAGCAAATGAAAAACTGTTTTTT
- TRBJ2-6 - TRBV6-1 CAIPEGWGSGANVLTF TGTGCCATCCCTGAGGGCTGGGGCTCTGGGGCCAACGTCCTGACTTTC
TRBD2 TRBJ2-1 - TRBV5-6 CASSYPPGLAGGRAYNEQFF TGTGCCAGCAGCTACCCTCCGGGACTAGCGGGGGGGCGCGCGTACAATGAGCAGTTCTTC
TRBD1 TRBJ1-5 few TRBV24-1 CATSDLRGQGLDQPQHF TGTGCCACCAGTGATTTGAGGGGACAGGGGCTCGATCAGCCCCAGCATTTT
TRBD1 TRBJ1-1 - TRBV10-3 CATRQGRPEAFF TGTGCCACCCGACAGGGCCGACCTGAAGCTTTCTTT
- TRBJ2-1 few TRBV11-2 CASSSTDLSSYNEQFF TGTGCCAGCAGCTCCACTGACTTAAGCTCCTACAATGAGCAGTTCTTC
- TRBJ1-5 - TRBV12-2 CASRLVVISNQPQHF TGTGCAAGTCGCTTAGTAGTTATTAGCAATCAGCCCCAGCATTTT
- TRBJ2-2 few TRBV18 CASSPTRFRELFF TGTGCCAGCTCACCAACCAGATTCCGGGAGCTGTTTTTT
- TRBJ2-7 few TRBV27 CARPRVYEQYF TGTGCCAGACCGAGGGTCTACGAGCAGTACTTC
- TRBJ1-2 once TRBV2 CASSDEGPYGYTF TGTGCCAGCAGTGACGAGGGTCCCTATGGCTACACCTTC
- TRBJ2-2 - TRBV6-2/TRBV6-3 CASSNRRTGELFF TGTGCCAGCAGTAACAGGAGGACCGGGGAGCTGTTTTTT
- TRBJ2-7 once TRBV12-3/TRBV12-4 CASRGAHEQYF TGTGCCAGCCGAGGGGCCCATGAGCAGTACTTC
TRBD2 TRBJ2-1 few TRBV4-2 CASSQDPREGDYNEQFF TGTGCCAGCAGCCAAGATCCTCGGGAGGGCGACTACAATGAGCAGTTCTTC
- TRBJ1-5 many TRBV2 CASSEGLSNQPQHF TGTGCCAGCAGTGAAGGTCTTAGCAATCAGCCCCAGCATTTT
- TRBJ2-3 few TRBV20-1 CSAGGYSDTQYF TGCAGTGCAGGCGGCTATTCTGATACGCAGTATTTT
TRBD2 TRBJ2-1 - TRBV3-1 CASSQGAGGPLYEQFF TGTGCCAGCAGCCAAGGGGCGGGGGGGCCGTTGTATGAGCAGTTCTTC
TRBD1 TRBJ1-5 - TRBV12-3/TRBV12-4 CASSGGTGYQPQHF TGTGCCAGCAGTGGGGGGACAGGGTATCAGCCCCAGCATTTT
TRBD1 TRBJ2-2 - TRBV5-1 CASSLGTGGRTGELFF TGCGCCAGCAGCTTGGGAACAGGGGGTCGGACCGGGGAGCTGTTTTTT
TRBD1 TRBJ1-4 - TRBV6-1 CASSRYRGSNEKLFF TGTGCCAGCAGTCGTTACAGGGGATCTAATGAAAAACTGTTTTTT
- TRBJ2-3 - TRBV29-1 CSVSLPGTDTQYF TGCAGCGTTAGCCTCCCAGGTACAGATACGCAGTATTTT
- TRBJ2-1 - TRBV18 CASSPRGTSNEQFF TGTGCCAGCTCACCACGGGGCACGAGCAATGAGCAGTTCTTC
TRBD1 TRBJ1-2 - TRBV7-6 CASSRRQGVSADGYTF TGTGCCAGCAGCCGACGACAGGGAGTCTCTGCGGACGGCTACACCTTC
TRBD1 TRBJ1-1 - TRBV6-2/TRBV6-3 CASSRLGTAIEAFF TGTGCCAGCAGCAGGTTAGGGACAGCGATTGAAGCTTTCTTT
- TRBJ1-1 few TRBV20-1 CSASVQPSEAFF TGCAGTGCTAGCGTCCAGCCTTCCGAAGCTTTCTTT
TRBD1 TRBJ2-1 - TRBV29-1 CSVQPGTAYNEQFF TGCAGCGTTCAACCCGGGACAGCCTACAATGAGCAGTTCTTC
- TRBJ1-2 - TRBV2 CASLRQAYGYTF TGTGCCAGCCTAAGACAGGCCTATGGCTACACCTTC
- TRBJ2-1 few TRBV20-1 CSATSYNEQFF TGCAGTGCTACCTCTTACAATGAGCAGTTCTTC
TRBD1 TRBJ2-2 few TRBV12-3/TRBV12-4 CASSRDSFANTGELFF TGTGCCAGCAGTCGGGACAGCTTCGCGAACACCGGGGAGCTGTTTTTT
TRBD1 TRBJ2-3 - TRBV7-9 CASSGDRGVYTDTQYF TGTGCCAGCAGCGGAGACAGGGGCGTGTACACAGATACGCAGTATTTT
- TRBJ2-7 - TRBV19 CASSIGPLRQGPTYEQYF TGTGCCAGTAGTATAGGCCCGCTTCGGCAGGGCCCAACCTACGAGCAGTACTTC
TRBD2 TRBJ2-5 - TRBV6-5 CASSYSGGTQETQYF TGTGCCAGCAGTTACTCGGGGGGGACCCAAGAGACCCAGTACTTC
- TRBJ2-6 - TRBV5-1 CASSYGTISGANVLTF TGCGCCAGCAGCTATGGCACTATCTCTGGGGCCAACGTCCTGACTTTC
- TRBJ2-7 - TRBV28 CASSRTVPSYEQYF TGTGCCAGCAGTCGTACAGTACCTTCCTACGAGCAGTACTTC
- TRBJ2-7 few TRBV5-1 CASSSGQGVYDGYF TGCGCCAGCAGCTCGGGACAAGGGGTTTACGATGGATACTTC
- TRBJ2-3 few TRBV14 CASSPTFFSTQYF TGTGCCAGCAGCCCTACGTTTTTTAGTACGCAGTATTTT
- TRBJ1-1 few TRBV12-5 CASGLSPGPAFF TGTGCTAGTGGTTTGTCTCCGGGGCCAGCTTTCTTT
- TRBJ2-7 - TRBV7-9 CASSSWTGSNYEQYF TGTGCCAGCAGCTCTTGGACGGGTTCGAACTACGAGCAGTACTTC